This T cell receptor beta chain was profiled in a study of control samples from healthy donors and cancer patients. TCRdb's copy holds only in-frame clones and misses some; the assay was immunoSEQ multiplex PCR. Of around 85,000 clones listed, 85% to 90% are singletons. Germline lookup yields CDR1 SQVTM and CDR2 ANQGSEA. The CDR3 sequence is 12 residues long. With 4 bases removed from V and 2 bases from J, the gap between germline ends came to 5 bases. This TCR derives from a woman aged 55-69 years in good health. The V call is TRBV29-1, the J call TRBJ2-2; the D is unclear. Material: blood. CDR3 region: CSVVGNTGELFF. The CDR3 DNA is TGCAGCGTTGTGGGAAACACCGGGGAGCTGTTTTTT.